Below, 17 T cell receptor beta chains from the same sample are listed, as sequenced in a study of blood T cell repertoires in COVID-19 (TCRdb year 2020). To prepare the library, the immunoSEQ multiplex PCR assay was applied. The table was pulled from immuneACCESS by TCRdb, which kept in-frame rearrangements only. Such tables lose some clones; where checked, under half of the loss comes from unresolved V genes, and the rest has no known cause. In this sample the table shows 140,000 or so clones, more than 75% of which occur a single time. Jointly, the top ten make up roughly 4.4% of the sample. The sample consisted of peripheral blood. These receptors were obtained from a human donor in a cohort sampled during active COVID-19.

V gene TRBV3-1 (or the pseudogene TRBV3-2) combines with J gene TRBJ1-5; weak D call: TRBD1 (5 bases). The CDR3 runs to 15 residues. V lost 0 bases, J lost 3 bases, and 9 bases lay in between. The germline V gene has CDR1 LGHDT and CDR2 YNNKEL (reference sequence). The CDR3: CASSQDIGANQPQHF. The DNA of the CDR3 is TGTGCCAGCAGCCAAGATATAGGGGCCAATCAGCCCCAGCATTTT.

This clone came up a few times. V usage is TRBV29-1 and J usage is TRBJ1-5; D is perhaps TRBD1 (6 bases). This CDR3 comprises 13 residues. V gave up 6 bases and J gave up 4 bases, with 13 bases separating them. Germline CDR1 SQVTM, CDR2 ANQGSEA. CDR3 sequence: CSVAGASNQPQHF. DNA for the CDR3: TGCAGCGTAGCAGGGGCGTCGAATCAGCCCCAGCATTTT.

The chain is built from TRBV20-1 and TRBJ2-7, with TRBD2 matching over 10 bases. From germline, CDR1 is DFQATT and CDR2 SNEGSKA (reference sequence). V lost 3 bases and J lost 7; bases outside the gene matches: 6. This CDR3 comprises 13 residues. CDR3 in DNA: TGCAGTGCTAGTGCTAGCGGGAGAAGGGAGCAGTACGTC. Protein sequence: CSASASGRREQYV.

The chain carries TRBV3-1 (or the pseudogene TRBV3-2) and TRBJ2-3, with D unresolved. Germline CDR1 is LGHDT and CDR2 is YNNKEL (reference sequence). The CDR3 is 13 amino acids. The V gene lost 1 base and the J gene lost 2 bases, with 4 bases spanning the gap. In DNA form, the CDR3 reads TGTGCCAGCAGCCAAGGGCACACAGATACGCAGTATTTT. It specifies CASSQGHTDTQYF.

V usage is TRBV5-4 and J usage is TRBJ2-3; TRBD1 might be the D (7 bases). V was clipped by 0 bases and J by 1 base, with 12 bases between them. There are 16 residues in the CDR3. Germline assignment: CDR1 SGHNT and CDR2 YYREEE (reference sequence). The CDR3 DNA reads as TGTGCCAGCAGCTTGGGTGGAGGGGGCCGCACAGATACGCAGTATTTT. Amino acids: CASSLGGGGRTDTQYF. The full variable domain, completed using reference TRBV5-4 and TRBJ2-3, is ETGVTQSPTHLIKTRGQQVTLRCSSQSGHNTVSWYQQALGQGPQFIFQYYREEENGRGNFPPRFSGLQFPNYSSELNVNALELDDSALYLCASSLGGGGRTDTQYFGPGTRLTVL.

The chain recombines TRBV10-3 with TRBJ2-1; the match to TRBD2 covers 11 bases. Germline CDR1 and CDR2: ENHRY and SYGVKD. V was pared by 8 bases and J by 3 bases, with 6 bases of the junction left unmatched. The CDR3 has 15 residues. In DNA, the CDR3 is TGTGCCATCTTTAGCGGGGGGGCCGGCTACAATGAGCAGTTCTTC. Protein: CAIFSGGAGYNEQFF.

The rearrangement uses TRBV14 and TRBJ2-5; TRBD1 matches 10 bases. The V gene end was trimmed by 4 bases and the J gene end by 2 bases; junction bases not matched to a gene: 4. This CDR3 contains 15 residues. The germline V gene has CDR1 SGHDN and CDR2 FVKESK. CDR3 amino acids: CASSPGQGNQETQYF. As DNA, the CDR3 is TGTGCCAGCAGCCCGGGACAGGGGAATCAAGAGACCCAGTACTTC.

This rearrangement joins TRBV2 to TRBJ2-7, with D unresolved. Germline V gene lookup returns CDR1 SNHLY and CDR2 FYNNEI. Trimming left V 5 bases short and J 4 bases short, with 9 bases between. CDR3 length: 12 amino acids. CDR3 in amino acids: CASSPRVYEQYF. The CDR3 bases are TGTGCCAGCAGTCCTCGGGTATACGAGCAGTACTTC.

V gene TRBV6-5 combines with J gene TRBJ2-1, with D maybe TRBD1 (6 bases). Germline V gene data show CDR1 as MNHEY and CDR2 as SVGAGI. Trimming removed 6 bases at V and 2 bases at J, with 11 bases between. The CDR3 is made up of 14 amino acids. As DNA, the CDR3 is TGTGCCAGCAGAAGACAGGCCACCTACAATGAGCAGTTCTTC. It specifies CASRRQATYNEQFF.

This clone has a handful of counts. Written as DNA, the CDR3 is TGTGCCAGCAGCTTGGGGACAGGGATTAGCAATCAGCCCCAGCATTTT. It translates to CASSLGTGISNQPQHF. The J gene is TRBJ1-5, the V gene TRBV7-9, with TRBD1 identical over 9 bases. Germline V gene sequence: CDR1 SEHNR, CDR2 FQNEAQ (reference sequence). The CDR3 totals 16 residues. Trimming took 3 bases from V and 0 from J; bases not matched to a gene: 3.

This chain links TRBV6-5 with TRBJ1-6, with D possibly TRBD1 on 5 matching bases. From germline, CDR1 is MNHEY and CDR2 SVGAGI. The CDR3 consists of 14 residues. The V end was cut by 7 bases, the J end by 11 bases, with 18 bases between. The CDR3 bases are TGTGCCAGCACAGGAGGGGCGGGCACCACACCCCTCCACTTT. Protein product: CASTGGAGTTPLHF.

The genes are TRBV6-5 and TRBJ2-5; TRBD2 matches at 8 bases. CDR3 size: 14 residues. Germline CDR1 is MNHEY and CDR2 is SVGAGI. V was clipped by 5 bases and J by 4 bases; unmatched bases: 6. CDR3 sequence reads: CASSRGLVIETQYF. CDR3 bases: TGTGCCAGCAGTCGGGGACTAGTGATAGAGACCCAGTACTTC.

The chain is built from TRBV3-1 (or the pseudogene TRBV3-2) and TRBJ2-6; no firm D call. The CDR3 spans 16 residues. The V gene's germline CDR1 is LGHDT and CDR2 YNNKEL (reference sequence). The V gene lost 0 bases and the J gene lost 0 bases, with 6 bases spanning the gap. The chain's CDR3 is CASSQESGSGANVLTF. In nucleotides, the CDR3 is TGTGCCAGCAGCCAAGAATCGGGCTCTGGGGCCAACGTCCTGACTTTC.

This clone has only a few counts. This rearrangement joins TRBV6-6 to TRBJ1-6; 10 bases match TRBD1. V lost 6 bases, J lost 9 bases, and 8 bases stayed unmatched. The CDR3 loop spans 15 amino acids. The germline V gene has CDR1 MNHNY and CDR2 SVGAGI (reference sequence). The CDR3 loop reads CASSLIGDRGSPLHF. The CDR3, as DNA: TGTGCCAGCAGCCTGATAGGGGACAGGGGTTCACCCCTCCACTTT.

The gene calls are TRBV7-9 and TRBJ2-1, with a possible D match to TRBD1 (5 bases). The CDR3 consists of 15 residues. V lost 1 base, J lost 6 bases, and 13 bases lay in between. CDR1 SEHNR and CDR2 FQNEAQ come from the germline V gene (reference sequence). The CDR3 coding sequence is TGTGCCAGCAGCTTAGGCATCCAGGGCGGCAATGAGCAGTTCTTC. It translates to CASSLGIQGGNEQFF.

The rearrangement uses TRBV5-6 and TRBJ1-6, with a weak D call TRBD1 (5 bases). Trimming pared 4 bases from V and 7 bases from J, leaving 15 bases between. The CDR3 loop spans 15 amino acids. Looked up from germline, CDR1 is SGHDT and CDR2 is YYEEEE. The CDR3 sequence: CASSPRGSLNSPLHF. The CDR3 DNA sequence: TGTGCCAGCAGCCCACGGGGGTCCTTAAATTCACCCCTCCACTTT.

The chain recombines TRBV12-2 with TRBJ2-7; the D call in the table, TRBD2, was not verified against the DNA. TRBV12-2 is given as a pseudogene. The CDR3 has 17 residues. The CDR3 reads CASRFLLLAGVTNEQYV. As DNA, the CDR3 is TGTGCAAGTCGCTTCCTCTTACTAGCGGGAGTAACAAACGAGCAGTACGTC.